This TCR beta chain stems from a study of blood T cell repertoires in COVID-19. Across the whole study: COVID-19 samples collected from the United States, Italy and Spain covered acute and convalescent phases. Sources were T cells, B-cell-depleted T cells, or PBMCs; the material itself was cDNA or gDNA.

Per the study methods: Reference gene primer amplification gave estimated nucleated cell counts. Method: immunoSEQ multiplex PCR; TCRdb's copy keeps in-frame clones and lacks some. V and J calls plus clone size are reproduced from that table; the DNA served to infer D and trimming. Of about 250,000 clones listed, nearly 90% are singletons. Germline CDR1 reads SGHAT; CDR2 reads FQNNGV. V shed 4 bases and J 4 bases; nucleotides not matched to a gene: 3. The CDR3 extends over 15 amino acids. This chain joins TRBV11-2 and TRBJ2-5; 13 bases fit TRBD2. The sample comprised peripheral blood. The receptor's source is a woman in her thirties or forties who had recovered from COVID-19. CDR3 nucleotide sequence: TGTGCCAGCAGCTCGAGACTAGCGGGAGGAGAGACCCAGTACTTC. It encodes CASSSRLAGGETQYF.